The entry below gives a single TCR beta chain sequence along with its context. Its antigen is as yet unknown. Germline loops: CDR1 GTSNPN, CDR2 SVGIG (reference sequence). The V end lost 2 bases, the J end lost 1 base, and 11 bases lay between the germline ends. The length of the CDR3 is 14 residues. This specimen comes from a study of CD8+CD57+ T cells in acquired aplastic anemia. Study-wide background: Sorted CD4+ plus CD8+ cells gave DNA averaging roughly 3.2 ug. CD4+ cell libraries from healthy donors averaged around 11 million reads.

Study outcomes and limitations: Significant differences in CD8+ Simpson's diversity were not observed between patients and controls. Overlap between patients and controls comprised roughly 30 CD8+ CDR3 sequences.

Profiling that covered TCR beta VDJ and CDR3 relied on genomic DNA as its template. A single record per CDR3 protein comes from TCRdb applying MiXCR to the reads. The sample carries 350,000 to 450,000 distinct CDR3 sequences, about two thirds recorded once. Sequencing was done on a sample of sorted CD4+, CD8+, or CD8+CD57+ T cells (not recorded which) from PBMCs. The clonotype comes from a human donor in good health, serving as a control. The V gene is TRBV30, the J gene TRBJ1-1, with a weak D call TRBD1 (6 bases). CDR3 region: CAWSPLTGNTEAFF. DNA for the CDR3: TGTGCCTGGAGTCCCTTGACAGGGAACACTGAAGCTTTCTTT.